Shown below are 2 T cell receptor beta chains from a single sample sequenced in a study of early T cells in non-severe SARS-CoV-2 infection. TCRdb recomputed calls from the 5' RACE reads with MiXCR, one row per CDR3 protein. The profile shows tens of thousands of distinct CDR3 sequences, roughly 9% of them singletons. The sequencing input was whole blood. These receptors all come from an adult who was a healthcare worker with PCR-confirmed SARS-CoV-2 infection or an uninfected control (not recorded which).

This clonotype was counted only a few times. The chain has TRBV3-1 and TRBJ2-3; D assignment may be TRBD1 or TRBD2 (5 bases each). Germline loops: CDR1 LGHDT, CDR2 YNNKEL (reference sequence). With 8 bases removed from V and 5 bases from J, the gap between germline ends came to 14 bases. The length of the CDR3 is 13 residues. The CDR3 spells CASRGPQVDTQYF. DNA of the CDR3: TGTGCCAGCCGGGGACCCCAAGTAGATACGCAGTATTTT.

This clonotype was counted many times. In nucleotides, the CDR3 is TGTGCCACCAGTGAGGGGGGTCGGGATACGCAGTATTTT. It specifies CATSEGGRDTQYF. The chain has TRBV24-1 and TRBJ2-3; D is perhaps TRBD2 (6 bases). CDR1 KGHDR and CDR2 SFDVKD come from the germline V gene. V lost 4 bases to trimming and J lost 6 bases, with 10 bases between them. CDR3 length: 13 residues.